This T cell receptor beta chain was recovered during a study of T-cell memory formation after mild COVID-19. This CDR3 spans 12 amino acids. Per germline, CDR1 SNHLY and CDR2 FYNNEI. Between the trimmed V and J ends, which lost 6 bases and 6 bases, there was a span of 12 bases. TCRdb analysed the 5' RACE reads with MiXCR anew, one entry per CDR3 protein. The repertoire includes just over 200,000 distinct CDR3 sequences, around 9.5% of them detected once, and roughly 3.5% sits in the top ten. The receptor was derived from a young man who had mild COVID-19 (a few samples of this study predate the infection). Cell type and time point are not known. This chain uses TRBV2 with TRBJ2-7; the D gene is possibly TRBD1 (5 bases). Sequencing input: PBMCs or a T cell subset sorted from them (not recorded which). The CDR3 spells CASSQGISEQYF. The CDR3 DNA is TGTGCCAGCAGCCAGGGAATAAGCGAGCAGTACTTC.